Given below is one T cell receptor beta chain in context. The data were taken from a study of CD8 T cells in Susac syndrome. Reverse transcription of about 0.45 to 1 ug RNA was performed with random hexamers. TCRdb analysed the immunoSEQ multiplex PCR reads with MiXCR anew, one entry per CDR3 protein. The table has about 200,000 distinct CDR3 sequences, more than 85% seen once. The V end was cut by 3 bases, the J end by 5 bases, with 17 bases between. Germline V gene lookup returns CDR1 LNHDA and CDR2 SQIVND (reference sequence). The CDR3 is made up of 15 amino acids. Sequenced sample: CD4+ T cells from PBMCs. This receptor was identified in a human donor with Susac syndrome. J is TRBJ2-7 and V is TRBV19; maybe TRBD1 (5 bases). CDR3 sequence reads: CASSMGQNFPNEQYF. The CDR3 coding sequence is TGTGCCAGTAGTATGGGGCAGAACTTTCCGAACGAGCAGTACTTC. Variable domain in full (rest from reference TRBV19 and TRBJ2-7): DGGITQSPKYLFRKEGQNVTLSCEQNLNHDAMYWYRQDPGQGLRLIYYSQIVNDFQKGDIAEGYSVSREKKESFPLTVTSAQKNPTAFYLCASSMGQNFPNEQYFGPGTRLTVT.